Included here is one T cell receptor beta chain sequence, with context. Its target is not known. The data belong to a study of CD8 T cell repertoires and HIV-1 epitope variants. About the study: Twenty-five autologous and known Gag and Nef epitope variant peptides each stimulated T cells separately. Controls included no peptide, Ebola AY9 epitope, and a CMV, EBV, flu pool. Tested: three Gag epitope families, Nef HW9 and YT9. Enriched T cells were co-cultured with equal autologous T cell-negative cells.

This table comes from immunoSEQ multiplex PCR, and its TCRdb copy is limited to in-frame clones, with some not included. The sample holds about 5,000 clones, about 70% seen once. Sequencing was performed on cultured CD8+ T cells derived from PBMCs. This sequence was found in a male donor with HIV.

The CDR3 protein is CASSSSTGGGSTEAFF. The CDR3 bases are TGCGCCAGCAGCTCATCGACAGGGGGCGGGAGCACTGAAGCTTTCTTT. The V and J genes are TRBV5-1 and TRBJ1-1; 10 nucleotides line up with TRBD1. V lost 3 bases to trimming and J lost 4 bases; unmatched junction nucleotides: 9. Germline CDR1 SGHRS, CDR2 YFSETQ. This CDR3 has 16 residues.